This T cell receptor (beta chain) is from a study of T cell clones after liver transplantation. Study as a whole: Post-transplant blood was tracked for graft-donor-reactive T cell clones identified in a pre-transplant mixed lymphocyte reaction. Whole-study findings and limits: Compared with third party-reactive sequences, donor-reactive ones declined more, independent of withdrawal success. Post-transplant time points were not standardized, so conclusions are preliminary.

CDR3 length: 14 amino acids. CDR1 and CDR2 (germline): SEHNR, FQNEAQ (reference sequence). V lost 5 bases and J 3 bases, leaving 12 bases between the germline ends. Worth noting for this clone: As yet, its antigen is unknown.

Sequencing used immunoSEQ multiplex PCR; TCRdb keeps in-frame clones, though not all of them. The sample holds 9,000 to 10,000 clones, 72% seen once. The TCR sequence derives from a human patient who received a liver transplant. T cells may partly derive from the graft donor. The chain combines TRBV7-9 with TRBJ2-3; D is possibly TRBD1 (6 bases). This specimen was CD8+ T cells from blood, taken at the roughly 16-month timepoint. CDR3 amino acids: CASSHWTETDTQYF. CDR3 DNA: TGTGCCAGCAGCCACTGGACAGAAACAGATACGCAGTATTTT.